Shown below are 31 T cell receptor beta chains from a single sample sequenced in a study of Tregs in tolerant kidney transplant recipients. Data came from immunoSEQ multiplex PCR; TCRdb stores just in-frame clones and leaves some out. Recorded for this sample: more than 45,000 clones. The source material was CD4+ T cells from blood, sampled before the transplant. These TCRs come from a human donor who received a combined kidney and bone marrow transplant.

In the case of this clone: The sequenced fragment ends 3 residues before the CDR3 boundary, so the rest is inferred from the germline J gene. J is TRBJ2-1 and V is TRBV20-1; 11 bases align to TRBD2. The V gene's germline CDR1 is DFQATT and CDR2 SNEGSKA (reference sequence). CDR3 length: 15 amino acids. V was pared by 3 bases and J by 3 bases, with 4 bases of the junction left unmatched. The covered CDR3 bases are TGCAGTGCTAGGACTAGCGGGACCAGCTACAATGAG. Encoded protein: CSARTSGTSYNE. The CDR3 in full is CSARTSGTSYNEQFF.

Worth noting for this clone: Read coverage stops 3 residues before the CDR3 terminus; the germline J gene supplies the remainder. The chain has TRBV6-1 and TRBJ1-2, with 9 bases fitting TRBD1. Trimming at V came to 1 base and at J to 4 bases, leaving 10 bases not matched to a gene. Looked up from germline, CDR1 is MNHNS and CDR2 is SASEGT. The CDR3 totals 17 residues. The DNA read from the CDR3 is TGTGCCAGCAGTGAAGATAACAGGGGGCGAAGGGGCTATGGC. Translation gives CASSEDNRGRRGYG. The entire CDR3 protein reads CASSEDNRGRRGYGYTF.

As for this clone: The read falls 3 residues short of the CDR3 end, and the missing part is taken from the germline J gene. The rearrangement uses TRBV30 and TRBJ2-5, with a tentative D call TRBD2 (6 bases). The V gene's germline CDR1 is GTSNPN and CDR2 SVGIG (reference sequence). The CDR3 consists of 13 residues. The germline V and J ends were trimmed by 2 bases and 1 base, with 8 bases remaining between them. The DNA read from the CDR3 is TGTGCCTGGAGTAGGGGACTCCAAGAGACC. Amino acid sequence: CAWSRGLQET. The whole CDR3 is CAWSRGLQETQYF. Supplemented by reference TRBV30 and TRBJ2-5, the full variable domain reads SQTIHQWPATLVQPVGSPLSLECTVEGTSNPNLYWYRQAAGRGLQLLFYSVGIGQISSEVPQNLSASRPQDRQFILSSKKLLLSDSGFYLCAWSRGLQETQYFGPGTRLLVL.

Notes on this clone: The CDR3 extends 3 residues past the end of the read, so its final part is completed from the germline J gene. The rearrangement links TRBV28 to TRBJ2-5, with 7 bases lining up with TRBD1. J was trimmed by 4 bases and V by 5 bases; bases with no gene match: 4. Germline-derived CDR1 and CDR2 are MDHEN and SYDVKM. The CDR3 loop spans 13 amino acids. CDR3 DNA (partial): TGTGCCAGCAGTCGACAGGGCCGAGAGACC. Translation gives CASSRQGRET. The whole CDR3 sequence is CASSRQGRETQYF.

Comment on this clone: The read ends 3 residues before the CDR3 terminus; that terminus is restored from the germline J gene. This chain joins TRBV5-1 and TRBJ2-1; 11 bases line up with TRBD2. With V trimmed by 4 bases and J by 9 bases, 12 bases remained unmatched. CDR1 and CDR2 from the germline V gene are SGHRS and YFSETQ. This CDR3 contains 16 residues. CDR3 bases read: TGCGCCAGCAGCCTATCCGGGACTAGCGGTTCCAGTGAG. As protein: CASSLSGTSGSSE. The entire CDR3 protein reads CASSLSGTSGSSEQFF.

In the case of this clone: The read ends 3 residues before the CDR3 terminus; that terminus is restored from the germline J gene. The chain carries TRBV30 and TRBJ2-5; maybe TRBD1 (5 bases). Germline V CDR1 and CDR2: GTSNPN, SVGIG (reference sequence). The germline V and J ends were trimmed by 0 bases and 1 base, with 6 bases remaining between them. The CDR3 is 13 residues long. Partial CDR3 DNA: TGTGCCTGGAGTGTACAGGCCCAAGAGACC. It encodes CAWSVQAQET. In full, the CDR3 reads CAWSVQAQETQYF. The entire variable domain, with the rest obtained from reference TRBV30 and TRBJ2-5, is as follows: SQTIHQWPATLVQPVGSPLSLECTVEGTSNPNLYWYRQAAGRGLQLLFYSVGIGQISSEVPQNLSASRPQDRQFILSSKKLLLSDSGFYLCAWSVQAQETQYFGPGTRLLVL.

Points on this clone: The read terminates 3 residues before the CDR3 end, so the remaining end is supplied by the germline J gene. This chain joins TRBV6-1 and TRBJ1-4; 7 nucleotides line up with TRBD1. Losses at the gene ends were 4 bases for V and 3 bases for J; bases not matched to a gene: 5. CDR3 length equals 15 residues. In germline, CDR1 is MNHNS, CDR2 SASEGT. The CDR3 bases that were read are TGTGCCAGCAGTGTCGATGGACAGGCTAATGAAAAA. Translated: CASSVDGQANEK. The CDR3 in full is CASSVDGQANEKLFF.

Details on this clone: The CDR3 end lies 3 residues beyond the end of the read and is filled in from the germline J gene. V is TRBV7-9 and J is TRBJ2-5; 7 bases fit TRBD2. V gave up 1 base and J gave up 5 bases; unmatched junction bases: 1. Germline-derived CDR1 and CDR2 are SEHNR and FQNEAQ (reference sequence). The CDR3 is 13 amino acids. The CDR3 protein is CASSLDGGETQYF. The CDR3 DNA, read in part, is TGTGCCAGCAGCTTAGACGGGGGGGAGACC.

Of note for this clone: The DNA ends 3 residues before the CDR3 does, and the rest of the CDR3 is filled in from the germline J gene. The chain links TRBV7-2 to TRBJ1-1; TRBD1 matches 8 bases. V shed 5 bases, J shed 5 bases, and the junction held 4 bases outside the gene matches. Germline V gene sequence: CDR1 SGHTA, CDR2 FQGNSA. The CDR3 consists of 13 residues. The CDR3 sequence: CASSLTGETEAFF. CDR3 DNA (partial): TGTGCCAGCAGCCTGACAGGGGAGACTGAA. The complete variable domain, with remaining parts taken from reference TRBV7-2 and TRBJ1-1, reads GAGVSQSPSNKVTEKGKDVELRCDPISGHTALYWYRQSLGQGLEFLIYFQGNSAPDKSGLPSDRFSAERTGGSVSTLTIQRTQQEDSAVYLCASSLTGETEAFFGQGTRLTVV.

Of note for this clone: Sequencing ends 3 residues short of the CDR3 end; the germline J gene provides the rest. V is TRBV20-1 and J is TRBJ2-1, with 9 bases lining up with TRBD2. Germline V gene lookup returns CDR1 DFQATT and CDR2 SNEGSKA (reference sequence). With 3 bases clipped from V and 4 bases from J, the junction kept 10 bases outside the gene matches. The CDR3 is 16 residues long. The sequenced CDR3 bases are TGCAGTGCTAGCCAACCACTAGCGGGCTTGTACAATGAG. Protein: CSASQPLAGLYNE. The CDR3, in full, reads CSASQPLAGLYNEQFF.

About this clone itself: The missing CDR3 end, 3 residues past where the read stops, is filled in from the germline J gene. The V gene is TRBV29-1, the J gene TRBJ2-3, with 8 nucleotides matching TRBD2. The CDR3 extends over 12 amino acids. V lost 6 bases, J lost 5 bases, and 4 bases stayed unmatched. In germline, CDR1 is SQVTM, CDR2 ANQGSEA. Partial CDR3 DNA: TGCAGCGTAGCGGGGGTTGAAGATACG. Translating it yields CSVAGVEDT. The whole CDR3 region reads CSVAGVEDTQYF.

The CDR3 bases that were read are TGTGCCAGCAGCCCAATTGGGGGGTTGGGTGAAAAA. Encoded protein: CASSPIGGLGEK. The whole CDR3 reads CASSPIGGLGEKLFF. The chain is built from TRBV7-6 and TRBJ1-4, with D maybe TRBD1 (5 bases). Read sequence stops 3 residues before the CDR3 end, and the germline J gene provides the missing end. There are 15 residues in the CDR3. V was pared by 5 bases and J by 7 bases, with 17 bases between. Germline V gives CDR1 SGHVS, CDR2 FNYEAQ.

A word on this clone: The CDR3 end lies 3 residues beyond the end of the read and is filled in from the germline J gene. This chain links TRBV6-2 or TRBV6-3 with TRBJ2-7; the match to TRBD2 covers 9 bases. V lost 4 bases to trimming and J lost 6 bases; unmatched junction nucleotides: 4. Per the germline V gene, CDR1 is MNHEY and CDR2 is SVGEGT. The CDR3 consists of 13 residues. CDR3 bases read: TGTGCCAGCAGTTTAGCGGGAGCTAGCGAG. Protein: CASSLAGASE. The full-length CDR3 reads as CASSLAGASEQYF.

For this clone: The CDR3 end falls 3 residues outside the read, so it is completed with the germline J gene. V is TRBV7-3 and J is TRBJ2-1; 9 bases fit TRBD1. The germline V gene has CDR1 SGHTA and CDR2 FQGTGA. With V trimmed by 5 bases and J by 7 bases, 6 bases remained unmatched. The CDR3 totals 14 residues. CDR3 DNA (partial): TGTGCCAGCAGCCTGGGGACAGGGAAAAATGAG. Protein sequence: CASSLGTGKNE. The full CDR3 reads CASSLGTGKNEQFF.

Remarks on this clone: Read sequence stops 3 residues before the CDR3 end, and the germline J gene provides the missing end. The genes are TRBV5-4 and TRBJ2-1; 13 positions match TRBD2. The germline CDR1 and CDR2 sequences are SGHNT and YYREEE (reference sequence). CDR3 length equals 15 residues. The ends lost 5 bases at V and 6 bases at J; junction bases unmatched: 5. CDR3 DNA, as far as it was read: TGTGCCAGCAGTTCGACTAGCGGGAGGCCCAATGAG. This translates into CASSSTSGRPNE. Given in full, the CDR3 is CASSSTSGRPNEQFF.

Regarding this clone: The DNA ends 3 residues before the CDR3 does, and the rest of the CDR3 is filled in from the germline J gene. The chain employs TRBV6-1 and TRBJ2-7; D is unclear. Trimming shortened V by 2 bases and J by 3 bases, and 5 bases separated the two germline ends. Germline-derived CDR1 and CDR2 are MNHNS and SASEGT. The CDR3 has 12 residues. Partial CDR3 DNA: TGTGCCAGCAGTGAATATTACTACGAG. Protein: CASSEYYYE. The entire CDR3 protein is CASSEYYYEQYF.

On this clone itself: With the read ending 3 residues before the CDR3 end, the germline J gene is used to fill in that end. The rearrangement uses TRBV6-2 or TRBV6-3 and TRBJ2-1; 8 nucleotides match TRBD1. The CDR3 extends over 15 amino acids. Trimming at V came to 5 bases and at J to 9 bases, leaving 12 bases not matched to a gene. Germline V gives CDR1 MNHEY, CDR2 SVGEGT. CDR3 sequence reads: CASSTGQGGISEQFF. CDR3 bases read: TGTGCCAGCAGTACCGGACAGGGCGGGATCAGTGAG.

About this clone: The DNA ends 3 residues before the CDR3 does, and the rest of the CDR3 is filled in from the germline J gene. This sequence joins TRBV20-1 and TRBJ2-5; perhaps D is TRBD1 or TRBD2 (6 bases each). This CDR3 spans 15 amino acids. Germline lookup yields CDR1 DFQATT and CDR2 SNEGSKA (reference sequence). The germline V and J ends were trimmed by 0 bases and 4 bases, with 15 bases remaining between them. The sequenced CDR3 bases are TGCAGTGCTAGAGATCTTGGAGGGGGTCGAGAGACC. Translating it yields CSARDLGGGRET. The CDR3, in full, reads CSARDLGGGRETQYF.

This CDR3 reads CAISVGGGNQPQHF. The CDR3 bases that were read are TGTGCCATCAGTGTTGGGGGGGGGAATCAGCCC. The genes are TRBV10-3 and TRBJ1-5; D may be TRBD1 (5 bases). The CDR3 extends 3 residues past the end of the read, so its final part is completed from the germline J gene. Germline CDR1 reads ENHRY; CDR2 reads SYGVKD. Trimming left V 4 bases short and J 4 bases short, with 11 bases between. The CDR3 spans 14 residues.

Of note for this clone: Coverage ceases 3 residues before the CDR3 finishes, and the germline J gene fills in the end. This sequence joins TRBV20-1 and TRBJ1-2; possible D gene TRBD1, 5 bases. V was cut by 3 bases and J by 5 bases, with 13 bases left in between. The CDR3 loop spans 13 amino acids. Per germline, CDR1 DFQATT and CDR2 SNEGSKA (reference sequence). The CDR3 spells CSASPQGHYGYTF. The DNA read from the CDR3 is TGCAGTGCTAGTCCTCAGGGCCATTATGGC.

On this clone itself: The read falls 3 residues short of the CDR3 end, and the missing part is taken from the germline J gene. The chain links TRBV20-1 to TRBJ2-3, with 11 positions matching TRBD2. The germline V gene encodes CDR1 DFQATT and CDR2 SNEGSKA (reference sequence). The junction had 6 bases not matched to a gene; V was cut back by 5 bases and J by 2 bases. This CDR3 contains 15 residues. CDR3 in amino acids: CSAVLAGGLTDTQYF. Incomplete CDR3 DNA: TGCAGTGCTGTTTTAGCGGGAGGGCTCACAGATACG.

With respect to this clone: The CDR3 is cut off 3 residues early in the read; its end comes from the germline J gene. V is TRBV29-1 and J is TRBJ1-1; D call uncertain. Trimming took 4 bases from V and 0 from J, leaving 9 bases between them. Germline CDR1 reads SQVTM; CDR2 reads ANQGSEA. CDR3 size: 13 residues. The CDR3 loop reads CSVVTHLNTEAFF. The covered CDR3 bases are TGCAGCGTTGTAACACACCTGAACACTGAA.

Turning to this clone: The read terminates 3 residues ahead of where the CDR3 ends, so the germline J gene completes it. This sequence joins TRBV18 and TRBJ1-1; a weak D match, TRBD1 (6 bases). Trimming pared 3 bases from V and 1 base from J, leaving 12 bases between. Germline V gene lookup returns CDR1 KGHSH and CDR2 LQKENI. The CDR3 extends over 15 amino acids. Incomplete CDR3 DNA: TGTGCCAGCTCACCCCCGGGACAAAGGAACACTGAA. Residues: CASSPPGQRNTE. The whole CDR3 region reads CASSPPGQRNTEAFF.

As regards this clone: The read terminates 3 residues before the CDR3 end, so the remaining end is supplied by the germline J gene. J is TRBJ2-7 and V is TRBV7-6; 13 bases agree with TRBD2. Germline assignment: CDR1 SGHVS and CDR2 FNYEAQ. This CDR3 has 17 amino acids. The V and J ends lost 0 bases and 4 bases, in that order; junction bases with no gene match: 6. CDR3 bases read: TGTGCCAGCAGCTTAGCGGGGGGACTAGCGGGATCTTACGAG. Its translation: CASSLAGGLAGSYE. The whole CDR3 sequence reads CASSLAGGLAGSYEQYF.

Of note for this clone: The observed sequence ends 3 residues before the CDR3 terminus, with the missing tail filled in from the germline J gene. This sequence joins TRBV30 and TRBJ2-5; 10 bases are a match to TRBD2. CDR1 is GTSNPN and CDR2 is SVGIG in the germline V gene (reference sequence). V was clipped by 4 bases and J by 7 bases; unmatched bases: 9. The CDR3 is made up of 14 amino acids. CDR3 bases read: TGTGCCTGGATTCCTAGCGGGAGTCGTGGGACC. Its translation is CAWIPSGSRGT. The full CDR3 reads CAWIPSGSRGTQYF. Full variable domain (missing parts from reference TRBV30 and TRBJ2-5): SQTIHQWPATLVQPVGSPLSLECTVEGTSNPNLYWYRQAAGRGLQLLFYSVGIGQISSEVPQNLSASRPQDRQFILSSKKLLLSDSGFYLCAWIPSGSRGTQYFGPGTRLLVL.

In regard to this clone: Sequencing ends 3 residues short of the CDR3 end; the germline J gene provides the rest. The rearrangement links TRBV5-1 to TRBJ2-2, with D possibly being TRBD2 (6 bases). Germline V lookup: CDR1 SGHRS, CDR2 YFSETQ. This CDR3 is 15 amino acids long. V was cut by 7 bases and J by 5 bases, with 18 bases left in between. CDR3 bases read: TGCGCCAGCGGAGCGGGCGCGGATCAAACCGGGGAG. The encoded protein is CASGAGADQTGE. The full CDR3 protein reads CASGAGADQTGELFF.

As regards this clone: The read ends 3 residues before the CDR3 terminus; that terminus is restored from the germline J gene. This chain joins TRBV5-1 and TRBJ2-2, with 11 nucleotides matching TRBD1. With V trimmed by 3 bases and J by 4 bases, 2 bases remained unmatched. This CDR3 region has 15 residues. Germline lookup yields CDR1 SGHRS and CDR2 YFSETQ. CDR3 in amino acids: CASSWTGGGTGELFF. The DNA read from the CDR3 is TGCGCCAGCAGCTGGACAGGGGGCGGCACCGGGGAG.

In the case of this clone: The read ends 3 residues early relative to the CDR3; the germline J gene fills the gap. The chain couples TRBV18 to TRBJ2-1; 9 bases match TRBD1. V lost 4 bases, J lost 7 bases, and 17 bases stayed unmatched. The germline V gene has CDR1 KGHSH and CDR2 LQKENI. CDR3 length equals 18 residues. CDR3 region: CASSHSGTGPTLINEQFF. The covered CDR3 bases are TGTGCCAGCTCACACTCCGGGACAGGGCCAACTTTAATTAATGAG.

A remark on this clone: Read coverage stops 3 residues before the CDR3 terminus; the germline J gene supplies the remainder. The chain is built from TRBV30 and TRBJ1-1; D perhaps matches TRBD1 (6 bases). This CDR3 spans 13 amino acids. The germline V and J ends were trimmed by 3 bases and 3 bases, with 11 bases remaining between them. Germline V gene data show CDR1 as GTSNPN and CDR2 as SVGIG (reference sequence). The DNA read from the CDR3 is TGTGCCTGGAGCCCGGGACACGACACTGAA. It translates to CAWSPGHDTE. The full CDR3 protein is CAWSPGHDTEAFF.

As regards this clone: The read ends 3 residues shy of where the CDR3 ends; the end is completed using the germline J gene. The chain carries TRBV7-8 and TRBJ2-7; D is possibly TRBD1 (6 bases). V lost 1 base to trimming and J lost 2 bases, with 12 bases between them. CDR3 length equals 15 residues. The germline V gene encodes CDR1 SGHVS and CDR2 FQNEAQ. CDR3 sequence reads: CASSLVEGVAYEQYF. CDR3 DNA (partial): TGTGCCAGCAGCTTAGTAGAGGGGGTCGCCTACGAG.

With respect to this clone: The read finishes 3 residues shy of the CDR3 end, and the germline J gene is used to complete it. This chain connects TRBV20-1 to TRBJ1-5; D ambiguous. Between the trimmed V and J ends, which lost 3 bases and 7 bases, there was a span of 22 bases. From germline, CDR1 is DFQATT and CDR2 SNEGSKA (reference sequence). The CDR3 spans 16 residues. The CDR3 spells CSASLTSVEGEQPQHF. CDR3 bases read: TGCAGTGCTAGCCTAACCTCGGTGGAGGGCGAACAGCCC.